This TCR beta chain was profiled in a study of blood T cell repertoires in COVID-19 (dated by TCRdb to between 2020 and 2021). Describing the broader study: Collaborator samples came from the United States, Italy and Spain and covered acute and convalescent phases of COVID-19. The material from the prospective study consisted of cDNA or gDNA derived from T cells, B-cell-depleted T cells, or PBMCs. A de-identified subject ID, COVID-19 status, age in years and sex were almost always included in the sample metadata. The repertoires were released in a freely available public database intended as a resource for research on the immune response to SARS-CoV-2. Where available, HLA class I and class II types were obtained from metadata supplied by the sample provider rather than from assay-based typing. The samples were drawn from the first 160 participants of the ongoing ImmuneRACE study and from more than 1,000 subjects provided by 6 global collaborators. Deeply sampled blood TCRbeta repertoires from subjects exposed to, actively infected with, or recovered from COVID-19 were included in the dataset.

TCRbeta CDR3 regions were amplified from genomic DNA using the immunoSEQ Assay, a bias-controlled multiplex PCR. The authors' pipeline ran thus. The number of nucleated cells in each sample was estimated by amplification of reference gene primers within the assay. Sequence reads were collapsed and filtered to measure the absolute abundance of every unique TCRbeta CDR3 rearrangement. For each sample, productive Simpson clonality was calculated as the square root of Simpson's diversity index over productive rearrangements. What TCRdb holds here is the immuneACCESS table cut down to in-frame rearrangements. Part of the clones is not present; checked against another copy, under half of the missing clones reflect an unresolved V gene, and the others are unexplained. V, J and clone size are taken as reported in that table, and D and trimming were inferred from the DNA itself. This sample has about 110,000 clones in its table, and less than 75% of those were observed once. The ten largest clones add up to less than 2% of the sample.

CDR3 length: 16 amino acids, cysteine to phenylalanine. Kept here is only the CDR3 DNA, which spans 48 bases and is read in frame from base 1. CDR1 and CDR2 are drawn from the germline V gene: SGHRS, YFSETQ. V and J are truncated by 0 bases and 8 bases respectively, leaving an intervening sequence of 17 bases. Points on this clone: Its antigen remains unidentified. The input lacks base qualities; no much larger clone sits a single base away.

Overall study results and their limits: How much clinical and demographic metadata was included differed by source and by participant, and the metadata was provided uncurated.

Each collaborating institution followed its own protocols to collect whole blood in K2EDTA tubes. For TCRbeta analysis, collaborators shipped samples as frozen whole blood, isolated PBMCs, or DNA extracted from either of those sample types. The rearranged chain carries TRBV5-1 and TRBJ1-4; the D segment could be TRBD1, given 5 matching bases. This TCR was sampled from a woman in her 40s with acute or convalescent COVID-19. Material: peripheral blood. The CDR3 region reads CASSLVVGTTGEKLFF. The nucleotide sequence reads TGCGCCAGCAGCTTGGTGGTCGGGACTACCGGGGAAAAACTGTTTTTT.